Below, 4 T cell receptor beta chains from the same sample are listed, as sequenced in a study of blood T cell repertoires in COVID-19. Clones were sequenced by immunoSEQ multiplex PCR, and TCRdb holds only the in-frame ones, with some missing. This table has 200,000 or so clones, about 78% appearing once. Sequenced sample: peripheral blood. These receptors were obtained from a woman aged 70-85 years with acute or convalescent COVID-19.

This clone has a handful of counts. The chain recombines TRBV7-6 with TRBJ2-2; D is unclear. CDR3 length equals 17 residues. Germline V gives CDR1 SGHVS, CDR2 FNYEAQ. V shed 5 bases and J shed 6 bases, with 22 bases lying between them. CDR3 region: CASSRQRTLSIPGELFF. CDR3 bases: TGTGCCAGCAGCCGACAACGAACGCTTTCAATTCCCGGGGAGCTGTTTTTT.

The chain combines TRBV3-1 (or the pseudogene TRBV3-2) with TRBJ1-6; D may be TRBD1 (5 bases). CDR1 and CDR2 from the germline V gene are LGHDT and YNNKEL (reference sequence). The V gene lost 1 base and the J gene lost 4 bases, with 8 bases spanning the gap. The CDR3 is made up of 15 amino acids. The CDR3 is CASSQGSGYNSPLHF. CDR3 nucleotide sequence: TGTGCCAGCAGCCAAGGGTCAGGGTATAATTCACCCCTCCACTTT.

As concerns this clone: The sample has other DNA sequences that encode this CDR3 too. As DNA, the CDR3 is TGTGCCAGCAGCTTAGAGGGGGTGGACTCTGGGGCCAACGTCCTGACTTTC. Amino acid sequence: CASSLEGVDSGANVLTF. V is TRBV7-9 and J is TRBJ2-6, with D possibly TRBD1 on 6 matching bases. The CDR3 sequence is 17 residues long. Per the germline V gene, CDR1 is SEHNR and CDR2 is FQNEAQ (reference sequence). The ends were cut back, 1 base at V and 0 bases at J, with 10 bases in the middle.

This sequence joins TRBV24-1 and TRBJ1-4; a possible D gene is TRBD1 (5 bases). Trimming pared 2 bases from V and 5 bases from J, leaving 11 bases between. Germline V gene lookup returns CDR1 KGHDR and CDR2 SFDVKD. The CDR3 spans 15 residues. CDR3 residues: CATSDSRRVNEKLFF. CDR3 nucleotides: TGTGCCACCAGTGATTCTCGCAGGGTCAATGAAAAACTGTTTTTT.